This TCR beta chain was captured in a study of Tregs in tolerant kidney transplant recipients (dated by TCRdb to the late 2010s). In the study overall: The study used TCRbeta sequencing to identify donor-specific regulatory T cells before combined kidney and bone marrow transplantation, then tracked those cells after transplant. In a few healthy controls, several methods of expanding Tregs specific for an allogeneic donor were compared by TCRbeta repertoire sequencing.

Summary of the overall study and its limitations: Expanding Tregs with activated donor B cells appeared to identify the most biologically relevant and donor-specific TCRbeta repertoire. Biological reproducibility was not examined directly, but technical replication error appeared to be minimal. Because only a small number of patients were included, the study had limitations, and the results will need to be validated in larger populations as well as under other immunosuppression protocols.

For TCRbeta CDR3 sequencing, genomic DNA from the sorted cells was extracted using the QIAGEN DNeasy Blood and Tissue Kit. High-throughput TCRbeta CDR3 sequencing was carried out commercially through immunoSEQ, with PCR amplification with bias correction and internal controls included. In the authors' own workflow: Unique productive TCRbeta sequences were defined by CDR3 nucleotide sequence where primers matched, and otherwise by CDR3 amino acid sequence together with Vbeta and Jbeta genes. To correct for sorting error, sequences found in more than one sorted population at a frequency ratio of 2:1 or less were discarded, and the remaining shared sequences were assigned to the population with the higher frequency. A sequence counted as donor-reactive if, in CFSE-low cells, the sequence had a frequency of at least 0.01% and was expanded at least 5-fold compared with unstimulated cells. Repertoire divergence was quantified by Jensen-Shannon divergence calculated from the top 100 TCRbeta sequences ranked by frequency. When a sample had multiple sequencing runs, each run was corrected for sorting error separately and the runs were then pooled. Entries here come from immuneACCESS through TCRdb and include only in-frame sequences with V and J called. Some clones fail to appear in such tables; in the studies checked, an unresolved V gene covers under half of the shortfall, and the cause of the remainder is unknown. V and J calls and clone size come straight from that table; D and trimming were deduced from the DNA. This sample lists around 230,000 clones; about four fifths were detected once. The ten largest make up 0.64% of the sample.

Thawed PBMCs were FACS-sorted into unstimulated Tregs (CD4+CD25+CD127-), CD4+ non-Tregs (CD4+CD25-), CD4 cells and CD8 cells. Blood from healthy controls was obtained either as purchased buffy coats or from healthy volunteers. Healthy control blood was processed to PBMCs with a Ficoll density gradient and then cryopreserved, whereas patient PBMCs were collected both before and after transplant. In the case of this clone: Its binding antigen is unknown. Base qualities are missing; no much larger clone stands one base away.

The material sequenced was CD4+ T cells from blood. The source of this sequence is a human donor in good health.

The nucleotides read TGTGCCAGCAGCCAAGGACTGGGCCCTCAAGAGACCCAGTACTTC. This sequence encodes CASSQGLGPQETQYF. This sequence uses TRBV14 and TRBJ2-5, with the D gene too uncertain to name. For CDR1 and CDR2, the germline V gene lists SGHDN and FVKESK. Trimming at the junction amounts to 1 base on V and 2 bases on J, and the germline ends lie 11 bases apart. The CDR3 starts with the cysteine, ends with the phenylalanine, and has 15 residues. The CDR3 DNA has 45 bases and is translated from base 1.